This T cell receptor beta chain was recorded in a study of blood T cells in healthy people across ages. There are 17 residues in the CDR3. The V and J ends lost 4 bases and 3 bases respectively, with 19 bases between them. Germline V lookup: CDR1 SGDLS, CDR2 YYNGEE. Primed by a sample-barcoded 5' primer and a J-beta primer mix, a second PCR proceeded for about 6 to 11 cycles. CDR3-containing paired-end reads numbered at least 2.5 million in each sample. TCRdb used MiXCR to reprocess the 5' RACE reads, holding one entry per CDR3 protein. Of some 700,000 distinct CDR3 sequences in the sample, roughly 43% are singletons; the top ten hold 20% to 25%. This clonotype was counted a single time. Antigen unknown. Overall study results and limits: Long-lived donors had more naive CD4+ cells and higher diversity than aged donors. Because sorting was not performed, PBMCs prevented conclusive naive versus antigen-experienced comparison.

The V call is TRBV9, the J call TRBJ1-4; D unclear. This sequence originates from a woman aged 55-70 years in good health. The specimen was blood. CDR3 in DNA: TGTGCCAGCAGCCGTTTTCCCTTGCTAAACCCTAATGAAAAACTGTTTTTT. Residues: CASSRFPLLNPNEKLFF.